The 24 T cell receptor beta chains reported below all come from one sample, sequenced in a study of molecular identifiers for immune sequencing clone quantification (dated by TCRdb to 2016 to 2018). Libraries were constructed by PCR. TCRdb lists the instrument as Illumina HiSeq 4000. TCRdb reprocessing: public reads trimmed at Q25 with fastp, clones called with MiXCR, in-frame beta chains kept. CDR3 protein sequences are deduplicated, and each keeps its most common genes and DNA. Across this sample there are a few hundred thousand distinct CDR3 sequences, with over 20% seen only once. The top ten clones comprise 0.7% to 0.95% of the sample. The sample was naive CD8+ T cells from blood, with Jurkat cell RNA spiked in. The sample's cell subset or site label, decoded: FACS-sorted CD8+CD4-CCR7+CD45RA+ naive T cells. The origin of the receptors is a human donor in good health. Some libraries in this study had Jurkat cell RNA spiked in.

This clonotype was counted ten times or more. The chain joins TRBV5-1 to TRBJ2-2, with D unclear. The CDR3 is made up of 15 amino acids. With 0 bases removed from V and 4 bases from J, the gap between germline ends came to 10 bases. CDR1 SGHRS and CDR2 YFSETQ come from the germline V gene. CDR3 amino acids: CASSLDGPGTGELFF. CDR3 bases: TGCGCCAGCAGCTTGGACGGGCCCGGCACCGGGGAGCTGTTTTTT.

This chain uses TRBV5-4 with TRBJ2-7; D gene ambiguous. With 5 bases removed from V and 2 bases from J, the gap between germline ends came to 11 bases. Germline CDR1 is SGHNT and CDR2 is YYREEE (reference sequence). This CDR3 has 13 amino acids. CDR3 in DNA: TGTGCCAGCAGTGACCCAGGAACCTACGAGCAGTACTTC. This codes for CASSDPGTYEQYF.

In regard to this clonotype: A read error is possible here, since a much larger clone lies one base away. The chain has TRBV6-5 and TRBJ1-4; 7 bases fit TRBD1. Losses at the gene ends were 5 bases for V and 7 bases for J; bases not matched to a gene: 16. Germline-derived CDR1 and CDR2 are MNHEY and SVGAGI. The CDR3 contains 17 residues. The CDR3 here is CASSTLEGTAFSEKLFF. The CDR3 coding sequence is TGTGCCAGCAGTACGTTAGAGGGGACAGCGTTTAGTGAAAAACTGTTTTTT.

The chain carries TRBV20-1 and TRBJ1-5, with a tentative D call TRBD1 (5 bases). The CDR3 length is 14 residues. Looked up from germline, CDR1 is DFQATT and CDR2 is SNEGSKA (reference sequence). Trimming left V 2 bases short and J 1 base short, with 9 bases between. The CDR3 nucleotides read TGCAGTGCTAGAAGCCGACAGAGCAATCAGCCCCAGCATTTT. It is translated as CSARSRQSNQPQHF.

This clonotype was found once. DNA for the CDR3: TGTGCCAGCAGCGACAGGGGAAAGAGCTACGAGCAGTACTTC. Amino acid sequence: CASSDRGKSYEQYF. V gene TRBV5-4 combines with J gene TRBJ2-7; 8 bases are shared with TRBD1. This CDR3 contains 14 residues. CDR1 and CDR2 (germline): SGHNT, YYREEE (reference sequence). V shed 4 bases, J shed 3 bases, and the junction held 6 bases outside the gene matches.

A few counts support this clonotype. The rearrangement uses TRBV27 and TRBJ1-5, with TRBD1 identical over 7 bases. Germline V lookup: CDR1 MNHEY, CDR2 SMNVEV (reference sequence). J gave up 5 bases and V 5 bases, and 6 bases lay outside the gene matches. The CDR3 totals 14 residues. Here the CDR3 DNA reads TGTGCCAGCAGTCCGACAGGGCCGGATCAGCCCCAGCATTTT. Its translation: CASSPTGPDQPQHF.

A word on this clonotype: Possible read error: a much larger clone is one base away. The V gene is TRBV10-3, the J gene TRBJ2-7, with a weak D call TRBD2 (5 bases). The V and J ends lost 3 bases and 6 bases respectively, with 12 bases between them. CDR3 length equals 13 residues. The germline CDR1 and CDR2 sequences are ENHRY and SYGVKD. In nucleotides, the CDR3 is TGTGCCATCAGTGAACTAGGAACCTGCGAGCAGTACTTC. Translating gives CAISELGTCEQYF.

The table lists this clonotype with many counts. This chain connects TRBV9 to TRBJ2-1, with no clear D. V lost 4 bases to trimming and J lost 2 bases, with 16 bases between them. This CDR3 is built from 16 residues. Germline assignment: CDR1 SGDLS and CDR2 YYNGEE. The CDR3 protein is CASSPEDLVPYNEQFF. The CDR3 DNA reads TGTGCCAGCAGCCCCGAAGATCTGGTCCCCTACAATGAGCAGTTCTTC.

This clonotype was picked up many times. This chain connects TRBV28 to TRBJ2-4; TRBD1 agrees at 7 bases. This CDR3 comprises 17 residues. The germline gives CDR1 MDHEN, CDR2 SYDVKM. After removal of 5 bases from V and 0 bases from J, the junction contained 10 bases not matched to a gene. The CDR3 sequence: CASSPPTGIKAKNIQYF. In nucleotides, the CDR3 is TGTGCCAGCAGTCCACCGACAGGGATCAAAGCCAAAAACATTCAGTACTTC.

In this sample, this clonotype turned up a few times. The chain employs TRBV20-1 and TRBJ2-3; 11 nucleotides align to TRBD2. V gave up 4 bases and J gave up 2 bases; unmatched junction bases: 8. The CDR3 runs 16 residues. The V gene's germline CDR1 is DFQATT and CDR2 SNEGSKA (reference sequence). CDR3 sequence reads: CSAIPLTSGNTDTQYF. The DNA for the CDR3 is TGCAGTGCTATTCCTTTGACTAGCGGGAACACAGATACGCAGTATTTT.

V and J are TRBV7-3 and TRBJ2-1, with 10 positions matching TRBD2. CDR3 size: 16 residues. Germline V CDR1 and CDR2: SGHTA, FQGTGA. The junction had 9 bases not matched to a gene; V was cut back by 5 bases and J by 5 bases. CDR3 amino acids: CASSPHGLAGDNEQFF. In DNA, the CDR3 is TGTGCCAGCAGCCCCCACGGGCTAGCGGGAGACAATGAGCAGTTCTTC.

On this clonotype: A much larger clone lies one base from this, so it may be a read error. The CDR3 bases are TGTGCCTGCAGCTTTGGGGTGGGATTCACTGAAGCTTTCTTT. Its protein product is CACSFGVGFTEAFF. The genes are TRBV7-2 and TRBJ1-1; no reliable D call. This CDR3 is built from 14 residues. The germline CDR1 and CDR2 sequences are SGHTA and FQGNSA.

Of note for this clonotype: No conserved phenylalanine or tryptophan ends this CDR3, so it is likely a read error. The rearrangement links TRBV9 to TRBJ2-2; 8 bases are shared with TRBD2. The CDR3 covers 15 residues. J gave up 2 bases and V 6 bases, and 6 bases lay outside the gene matches. The germline V gene encodes CDR1 SGDLS and CDR2 YYNGEE. The CDR3 sequence is CASTSSGLNTGELFS. The CDR3 DNA follows: TGTGCCAGCACCTCTAGCGGGCTAAACACCGGGGAGCTGTTTTCT.

The sample holds a few counts of this clonotype. The chain is built from TRBV3-2 and TRBJ2-2; TRBD2, the table's D call, lacks a check against the DNA. TRBV3-2 is classified as a pseudogene. The CDR3 runs 19 residues. This chain's CDR3 is CASSQEFPSGVSNTGELFF. The CDR3 DNA reads TGTGCCAGCAGCCAAGAGTTCCCTAGCGGGGTTTCGAACACCGGGGAGCTGTTTTTT.

Notes on this clonotype: A single base separates this from a much larger clone, so it may be a read error. The chain employs TRBV4-1 and TRBJ2-1, with 7 bases that match TRBD2. This CDR3 has 16 residues. Germline values: CDR1 MGHRA, CDR2 YSYEKL. Losses at the gene ends were 6 bases for V and 3 bases for J; bases not matched to a gene: 11. The CDR3, as DNA: TGCGCCAGCAGACCCACTGGACTAGTGAGCTACAATGAGCAGTTCTTC. It codes for CASRPTGLVSYNEQFF.

This rearrangement joins TRBV4-1 to TRBJ1-1; D is ambiguous. With 2 bases removed from V and 4 bases from J, the gap between germline ends came to 11 bases. The CDR3 is 14 amino acids. The germline CDR1 and CDR2 sequences are MGHRA and YSYEKL. In DNA form, the CDR3 reads TGCGCCAGCAGCCAACAAGGGCGGGGCACTGAAGCTTTCTTT. It codes for CASSQQGRGTEAFF.

This clonotype was observed a handful of times. The rearrangement links TRBV27 to TRBJ2-7; 9 nucleotides align to TRBD1. CDR1 and CDR2 from the germline V gene are MNHEY and SMNVEV (reference sequence). The J segment lost 4 bases and the V segment lost 5 bases, leaving 6 bases of the junction unmatched. The CDR3 is 14 residues long. Written as DNA, the CDR3 is TGTGCCAGCAGTGCCAAGGGACAGGGTTACGAGCAGTACTTC. Translation gives CASSAKGQGYEQYF.

Worth noting for this clonotype: This could be a read error, since a much larger clone is one nucleotide away. This chain connects TRBV13 to TRBJ1-1; TRBD1 aligns across 7 bases. Germline values: CDR1 PRHDT, CDR2 FYEKMQ (reference sequence). This CDR3 spans 15 amino acids. The CDR3 DNA sequence: TGTGCCTGCAGCGAAACGACAGGGACTGGCACTGAAGCTTTCTTT. It is translated as CACSETTGTGTEAFF.

Turning to this clonotype: A much bigger clone sits one base away, suggesting this may be a read error. The chain employs TRBV7-2 and TRBJ2-3; possible D gene TRBD1, 6 bases. The DNA end favors TRBJ1-5, so the J call may be wrong. CDR1 is SGHTA, CDR2 FQGNSA, per germline. The CDR3 covers 17 residues. The CDR3 coding sequence is TGTGCCAGCAGCCGAACGACTAGCGGGGGGGCCCGTGATACGCAGCATTTT. This gives the protein CASSRTTSGGARDTQHF.

This clonotype turned up a few times. This chain links TRBV20-1 with TRBJ2-1, with D unresolved. The CDR3 covers 12 residues. Trimming left V 0 bases short and J 6 bases short, with 6 bases between. Germline loops: CDR1 DFQATT, CDR2 SNEGSKA (reference sequence). The CDR3 nucleotides read TGCAGTGCTAGAGATTTGGGCAATGAGCAGTTCTTC. Its translation: CSARDLGNEQFF.

The table lists this clonotype with a few counts. The chain has TRBV6-5 and TRBJ1-1, with 8 bases that match TRBD1. CDR3 size: 12 residues. Looked up from germline, CDR1 is MNHEY and CDR2 is SVGAGI. V gave up 0 bases and J gave up 10 bases; unmatched junction bases: 1. Here the CDR3 DNA reads TGTGCCAGCAGTTACTCGGACAGGGTAGCTTTCTTT. Encoded protein: CASSYSDRVAFF.

In this sample, this clonotype turned up a few times. V is TRBV5-8 and J is TRBJ2-7; 7 bases line up with TRBD1. The CDR3 contains 14 residues. Losses at the gene ends were 2 bases for V and 4 bases for J; bases not matched to a gene: 6. The germline V gene encodes CDR1 SGHTS and CDR2 YDEGEE. The CDR3 protein is CASSFETGLYEQYF. In DNA, the CDR3 is TGTGCCAGCAGCTTCGAGACAGGGCTTTACGAGCAGTACTTC.

Concerning this clonotype itself: A read error may be the cause here, since a much bigger clone is one base away. The gene calls are TRBV12-3 or TRBV12-4 and TRBJ2-3; D call uncertain. The CDR3 runs to 14 residues. The CDR3 reads CASSYGISTNTQYF. CDR3 in DNA: TGTGCCAGCAGTTATGGGATAAGCACAAATACGCAGTATTTT.

This clonotype was picked up many times. The chain links TRBV6-6 to TRBJ1-5; D is unresolved. The CDR3 consists of 15 residues. With 4 bases removed from V and 3 bases from J, the gap between germline ends came to 13 bases. Germline V lookup: CDR1 MNHNY, CDR2 SVGAGI (reference sequence). This chain's CDR3 is CASSLGHQNNQPQHF. In nucleotides, the CDR3 is TGTGCCAGCAGTTTGGGTCACCAAAACAATCAGCCCCAGCATTTT.